The 17 T cell receptor beta chains below were found in one sample sequenced in a study of Graves' ophthalmopathy and Graves' hyperthyroidism. Using RNA transcripts, the TCR beta CDR3 regions were amplified. The authors performed first-round RT-PCR with HTBI primers and then a second-round multiplex PCR. TCRdb re-derived calls from the multiplex PCR reads in MiXCR, one entry per CDR3 protein. The table has 300,000 to 500,000 distinct CDR3 sequences, approximately 15% seen once. The specimen sequenced was peripheral blood. These receptors originate from a woman aged 18 to 35 with stable Graves' hyperthyroidism.

This clonotype was seen repeatedly, ten times or more. This rearrangement joins TRBV7-2 to TRBJ1-1; D is unresolved. Between the trimmed V and J ends, which lost 3 bases and 7 bases, there was a span of 6 bases. The CDR3 totals 11 residues. Germline CDR1 is SGHTA and CDR2 is FQGNSA. This chain's CDR3 is CASSFQLEAFF. In nucleotides, the CDR3 is TGTGCCAGCAGCTTTCAGCTTGAAGCTTTCTTT.

This clonotype was observed a handful of times. The gene calls are TRBV5-1 and TRBJ1-1, with D unresolved. The CDR3 is 15 residues long. Looked up from germline, CDR1 is SGHRS and CDR2 is YFSETQ. V was cut by 0 bases and J by 1 base, with 10 bases left in between. CDR3 DNA sequence: TGCGCCAGCAGCTTGGTGACGCAGCCGAACACTGAAGCTTTCTTT. Residues: CASSLVTQPNTEAFF.

This clonotype was observed many times. The chain joins TRBV7-3 to TRBJ2-7; D may match TRBD1 or TRBD2 (6 bases each). The CDR3 spans 13 residues. Germline V lookup: CDR1 SGHTA, CDR2 FQGTGA. Between the trimmed V and J ends, which lost 5 bases and 5 bases, there was a span of 13 bases. Written as DNA, the CDR3 is TGTGCCAGCAGCCCACCGGGGGCCCACGAGCAGTACTTC. It translates to CASSPPGAHEQYF. The full variable domain, completed using reference TRBV7-3 and TRBJ2-7, is GAGVSQTPSNKVTEKGKYVELRCDPISGHTALYWYRQSLGQGPEFLIYFQGTGAADDSGLPNDRFFAVRPEGSVSTLKIQRTERGDSAVYLCASSPPGAHEQYFGPGTRLTVT.

The rearrangement links TRBV12-3 or TRBV12-4 to TRBJ2-3; no clear D gene. This CDR3 spans 13 amino acids. The ends were cut back, 6 bases at V and 2 bases at J, with 9 bases in the middle. DNA of the CDR3: TGTGCCAGCAGGGCTCTCTCCACAGATACGCAGTATTTT. It is translated as CASRALSTDTQYF.

This clonotype has ten or more counts. The chain couples TRBV5-6 to TRBJ1-6; tentatively, D is TRBD1 (5 bases). CDR3 length: 14 amino acids. Trimming took off 2 bases at V and 9 bases at J, with 12 bases between the two ends. CDR1 and CDR2 (germline): SGHDT, YYEEEE. This CDR3 reads CASSLSPQGSPLHF. CDR3 DNA: TGTGCCAGCAGCTTAAGCCCGCAGGGTTCACCCCTCCACTTT.

This clonotype has at least ten counts. The V and J genes are TRBV19 and TRBJ1-3; 7 bases fit TRBD1. The V gene's germline CDR1 is LNHDA and CDR2 SQIVND (reference sequence). This CDR3 region has 16 residues. V shed 6 bases and J 0 bases; nucleotides not matched to a gene: 8. The CDR3 coding sequence is TGTGCCAGTAGGAGACAGGGAGGATCCTCTGGAAACACCATATATTTT. It translates to CASRRQGGSSGNTIYF.

This sequence joins TRBV20-1 and TRBJ1-5; D remains ambiguous. Trimming removed 4 bases from V and 5 bases from J, with 12 bases in between. CDR1 and CDR2 (germline): DFQATT, SNEGSKA (reference sequence). The CDR3 consists of 13 residues. The CDR3 DNA follows: TGCAGTGCTATAGTCAGCGGGGATCAGCCCCAGCATTTT. This translates into CSAIVSGDQPQHF.

The sample holds many counts of this clonotype. The chain joins TRBV11-2 to TRBJ2-7; 12 bases map to TRBD1. The CDR3 length is 15 residues. Trimming cost V 1 base and J 5 bases; bases outside gene matches: 3. Germline V gene sequence: CDR1 SGHAT, CDR2 FQNNGV. The CDR3 here is CASSLVGTGGHEQYF. In nucleotides, the CDR3 is TGTGCCAGCAGCTTAGTGGGGACAGGGGGCCACGAGCAGTACTTC.

This clonotype was counted ten times or more. This chain links TRBV7-2 with TRBJ2-5; tentatively, D is TRBD2 (7 bases). CDR1 and CDR2 from the germline V gene are SGHTA and FQGNSA. This CDR3 has 15 residues. With 1 base removed from V and 4 bases from J, the gap between germline ends came to 13 bases. The DNA for the CDR3 is TGTGCCAGCAGCTTAGGGGGGGGGCCGGTAGAGACCCAGTACTTC. It yields the protein CASSLGGGPVETQYF. Full variable domain (remainder filled in from reference TRBV7-2 and TRBJ2-5): GAGVSQSPSNKVTEKGKDVELRCDPISGHTALYWYRQSLGQGLEFLIYFQGNSAPDKSGLPSDRFSAERTGGSVSTLTIQRTQQEDSAVYLCASSLGGGPVETQYFGPGTRLLVL.

As for this clonotype: The conserved phenylalanine or tryptophan normally closing the CDR3 is absent here, so this likely arose from a read error. The limits of the CDR3 on the DNA are not certain, so only TCRdb's listed CDR3 is given. The chain couples TRBV6-2 or TRBV6-3 to TRBJ1-1. Germline CDR1 is MNHEY and CDR2 is SVGEGT. Including both end residues, the CDR3 is 14 amino acids long. CDR3 amino acids: CASSYQGSNTEACL.

This clonotype has ten or more counts. The chain employs TRBV19 and TRBJ1-2; D gene uncertain. Trimming pared 0 bases from V and 3 bases from J, leaving 8 bases between. The germline V gene encodes CDR1 LNHDA and CDR2 SQIVND (reference sequence). The CDR3 consists of 14 residues. CDR3 nucleotides: TGTGCCAGTAGTATAGATCAAGGCGACTATGGCTACACCTTC. Amino acid sequence: CASSIDQGDYGYTF. The full variable domain, rest sourced from reference TRBV19 and TRBJ1-2, is DGGITQSPKYLFRKEGQNVTLSCEQNLNHDAMYWYRQDPGQGLRLIYYSQIVNDFQKGDIAEGYSVSREKKESFPLTVTSAQKNPTAFYLCASSIDQGDYGYTFGSGTRLTVV.

This clonotype was counted at least ten times. This chain links TRBV12-3 or TRBV12-4 with TRBJ1-2; tentative D call: TRBD1 (5 bases). This CDR3 spans 13 amino acids. V lost 6 bases and J 8 bases, leaving 16 bases between the germline ends. CDR3 residues: CASRAAGSGGYTF. CDR3 nucleotides: TGTGCCAGCAGGGCGGCAGGGAGTGGGGGCTACACCTTC.

The V and J genes are TRBV20-1 and TRBJ2-7, with a weak D call TRBD1 (6 bases). Between the trimmed V and J ends, which lost 3 bases and 3 bases, there was a span of 18 bases. Germline V gene lookup returns CDR1 DFQATT and CDR2 SNEGSKA (reference sequence). This CDR3 is built from 15 residues. The CDR3 DNA reads TGCAGTGCTAGGCTCACCAGGGGTGGCGGCTACGAGCAGTACTTC. Translated: CSARLTRGGGYEQYF.

This clonotype was picked up a small number of times. The chain recombines TRBV9 with TRBJ2-7; weak D call: TRBD2 (5 bases). The CDR3 is made up of 14 amino acids. Trimming stripped 3 bases from V and 3 bases from J, with 13 bases between. CDR1 SGDLS and CDR2 YYNGEE come from the germline V gene. The CDR3 here is CASSASAGFYEQYF. DNA of the CDR3: TGTGCCAGCAGCGCCTCGGCGGGCTTCTACGAGCAGTACTTC.

Many counts were recorded for this clonotype. The J gene is TRBJ1-1, the V gene TRBV6-5; D is perhaps TRBD1 (5 bases). With 0 bases removed from V and 1 base from J, the gap between germline ends came to 12 bases. Looked up from germline, CDR1 is MNHEY and CDR2 is SVGAGI. The CDR3 runs to 16 residues. The CDR3 reads CASSYSGGLRNTEAFF. In DNA form, the CDR3 reads TGTGCCAGCAGTTACTCCGGGGGACTCAGGAACACTGAAGCTTTCTTT.

This clonotype showed up many times. This chain links TRBV12-3 or TRBV12-4 with TRBJ1-1; weak D call: TRBD1 (6 bases). The CDR3 loop spans 17 amino acids. The V and J ends lost 5 bases and 4 bases respectively, with 23 bases between them. CDR3 bases: TGTGCCAGCAGTCTAACTTACAGCGGAAGGGGGGCCACTGAAGCTTTCTTT. Its protein is CASSLTYSGRGATEAFF.

This clonotype was recorded many times. The chain is built from TRBV7-3 and TRBJ2-5; a possible D gene is TRBD1 (6 bases). This CDR3 comprises 15 residues. CDR1 SGHTA and CDR2 FQGTGA come from the germline V gene. V was clipped by 2 bases and J by 4 bases, with 14 bases between them. DNA of the CDR3: TGTGCCAGCAGCTTACGTCCAGGGGTGGCAGAGACCCAGTACTTC. Amino acid sequence: CASSLRPGVAETQYF.